The clone carrying this T cell receptor (beta chain) has more than one count but fewer than ten. Its antigen is unknown. The data belong to a study of blood T cells in healthy people across ages. Study as a whole: There was about one barcoded beta molecule captured by template switching per two T cells.

Primed by a sample-barcoded 5' primer and a J-beta primer mix, a second PCR proceeded for about 7 to 12 cycles. Per-sample output comprised a minimum of 2.5 million paired-end reads containing CDR3. TCRdb reanalysed the 5' RACE reads using MiXCR and keeps one entry per CDR3 protein. Of hundreds of thousands of distinct CDR3 sequences in the sample, around a fifth were seen once. This CDR3 has 15 residues. With 7 bases removed from V and 0 bases from J, the gap between germline ends came to 18 bases. Germline CDR1 DFQATT, CDR2 SNEGSKA (reference sequence). Study-wide findings and caveats: CMV infection status of these donors was not known. A roughly linear fall in TCR beta diversity per million T cells was seen with increasing age.

V gene TRBV20-1 combines with J gene TRBJ1-1; D might be TRBD1 (5 bases). The sequenced material came from blood. The source is a man in his 70s in good health. The CDR3, as DNA: TGCAGTGGTCCGGGGCGTCGGGGGGTGAACACTGAAGCTTTCTTT. Translating gives CSGPGRRGVNTEAFF.